The present T cell receptor (beta chain) was sequenced within a study of response to subunit inactivated influenza vaccine. One entry per CDR3 protein, called by TCRdb with MiXCR from the RT-PCR reads. The sample lists 550,000 to 650,000 distinct CDR3 sequences, approximately 12% seen once, with roughly 10% in the top ten. Findings and limits, study-wide: It was suggested by the authors that few new T cells are recruited by each seasonal influenza vaccination.

Germline V lookup: CDR1 KGHDR, CDR2 SFDVKD. The CDR3 loop spans 14 amino acids. The ends were cut back, 5 bases at V and 3 bases at J, with 10 bases in the middle. This clonotype showed up just a few times. Its antigen is currently unknown. The rearrangement joins TRBV24-1 to TRBJ2-1; possibly TRBD2 for D (6 bases). The starting material was PBMCs from blood, obtained on the day of vaccination. This sequence was found in a man in his fifties or sixties who received an inactivated influenza vaccine. The CDR3 region is CATSAPGLYNEQFF. The CDR3 DNA sequence: TGTGCCACCAGTGCGCCGGGACTCTACAATGAGCAGTTCTTC.